Presented here are 14 T cell receptor beta chains from one specimen sequenced in a study of cytomegalovirus exposure and HLA in healthy donors. Method: immunoSEQ multiplex PCR; TCRdb's copy keeps in-frame clones and lacks some. The table shows 100,000 to 150,000 clones, with approximately 89% occurring only once. The sequenced sample was PBMCs. The receptors come from a woman under 30 in good health and CMV-seronegative.

The CDR3 DNA follows: TGTGCCACCAGCAGAGCGTCCCCCATAGAGCTGGGCTCCAATGAGCAGTTCTTC. As protein: CATSRASPIELGSNEQFF. The chain has TRBV15 and TRBJ2-1; D is unclear. V was cut by 1 base and J by 6 bases, with 22 bases left in between. CDR3 length equals 18 residues. Germline V CDR1 and CDR2: LNHNV, YYDKDF (reference sequence).

The chain joins TRBV7-9 to TRBJ2-7; 10 bases agree with TRBD1. V trimming: 5 bases; J trimming: 0 bases; junction bases outside the gene matches: 16. The germline V gene has CDR1 SEHNR and CDR2 FQNEAQ (reference sequence). There are 19 residues in the CDR3. As DNA, the CDR3 is TGTGCCAGCAGCCCCCCGCCGAGACAGGGGGCAAAACGCTCCTACGAGCAGTACTTC. Translated, it gives CASSPPPRQGAKRSYEQYF.

This clone appeared once. The chain joins TRBV7-2 to TRBJ2-7, with TRBD2 matching 10 bases. Unmatched junction bases numbered 10, after V lost 7 bases and J lost 7 bases. Germline lookup yields CDR1 SGHTA and CDR2 FQGNSA. CDR3 length equals 14 residues. In nucleotides, the CDR3 is TGTGCCAGCACCCACTATGAGCGGGAGGGTGAGCAGTACTTC. It yields the protein CASTHYEREGEQYF. Full variable domain (rest looked up from reference TRBV7-2 and TRBJ2-7): GAGVSQSPSNKVTEKGKDVELRCDPISGHTALYWYRQSLGQGLEFLIYFQGNSAPDKSGLPSDRFSAERTGGSVSTLTIQRTQQEDSAVYLCASTHYEREGEQYFGPGTRLTVT.

This clone was observed a handful of times. The rearrangement joins TRBV27 to TRBJ2-3; the D gene is possibly TRBD2 (6 bases). CDR3 length equals 16 residues. V was clipped by 2 bases and J by 5 bases, with 17 bases between them. Germline CDR1 and CDR2: MNHEY and SMNVEV (reference sequence). The CDR3 nucleotides read TGTGCCAGCAGTTTACTTACTAGTGGGGGACTAGATACGCAGTATTTT. Amino acids: CASSLLTSGGLDTQYF.

This chain uses TRBV4-1 with TRBJ2-7; TRBD2 matches 11 bases. Germline CDR1 is MGHRA and CDR2 is YSYEKL. This CDR3 has 18 amino acids. V dropped 0 bases and J dropped 4; count of bases not matched to a gene: 11. This CDR3 reads CASSQDSPSTSGIYEQYF. The CDR3, as DNA: TGCGCCAGCAGCCAAGACTCCCCGTCGACTAGCGGGATATACGAGCAGTACTTC.

The chain employs TRBV6-1 and TRBJ1-1; D gene ambiguous. Germline V CDR1 and CDR2: MNHNS, SASEGT. Trimming left V 2 bases short and J 2 bases short, with 9 bases between. The CDR3 has 14 residues. CDR3 in amino acids: CASSEFGRNTEAFF. The CDR3 DNA is TGTGCCAGCAGTGAATTCGGGAGAAACACTGAAGCTTTCTTT.

The V call is TRBV18, the J call TRBJ2-2; D perhaps matches TRBD1 (6 bases). With 3 bases removed from V and 3 bases from J, the gap between germline ends came to 8 bases. Per germline, CDR1 KGHSH and CDR2 LQKENI. The length of the CDR3 is 14 residues. The CDR3 protein is CASSPYRDTGELFF. In DNA form, the CDR3 reads TGTGCCAGCTCACCTTACAGGGACACCGGGGAGCTGTTTTTT.

The table lists this clone with a count of one. The chain has TRBV14 and TRBJ1-1; D not certain. Germline CDR1 and CDR2: SGHDN and FVKESK. The length of the CDR3 is 13 residues. V gave up 4 bases and J gave up 1 base, with 7 bases separating them. The CDR3 loop is CASSLAWNTEAFF. CDR3 bases: TGTGCCAGCAGCCTAGCCTGGAACACTGAAGCTTTCTTT.

The chain is built from TRBV4-2 and TRBJ2-5; TRBD1 matches 7 bases. The CDR3 consists of 15 residues. CDR1 is LGHNA, CDR2 YNFKEQ, per germline. The J segment lost 5 bases and the V segment lost 1 base, leaving 7 bases of the junction unmatched. CDR3 coding DNA: TGTGCCAGCAGCCAAGGGGACAGAGTCCAGGAGACCCAGTACTTC. Protein product: CASSQGDRVQETQYF.

The chain employs TRBV18 and TRBJ1-6; D ambiguous. Between the trimmed V and J ends, which lost 6 bases and 8 bases, there was a span of 11 bases. Germline V gene lookup returns CDR1 KGHSH and CDR2 LQKENI. The CDR3 has 13 amino acids. Here the CDR3 reads CASSEGSDSPLHF. The CDR3 DNA follows: TGTGCCAGCTCTGAGGGTTCTGATTCACCCCTCCACTTT.

The CDR3 here is CASSLGLAVSTGELFF. CDR3 nucleotides: TGTGCCAGCAGCCTGGGACTAGCGGTGTCCACCGGGGAGCTGTTTTTT. V is TRBV14 and J is TRBJ2-2; 11 positions agree with TRBD2. The CDR3 has 16 residues. Trimming removed 4 bases from V and 4 bases from J; junction bases left unmatched: 5. Germline CDR1 and CDR2: SGHDN and FVKESK.

The chain couples TRBV7-9 to TRBJ2-1; 8 bases agree with TRBD1. V lost 3 bases and J lost 7; bases outside the gene matches: 5. Germline values: CDR1 SEHNR, CDR2 FQNEAQ (reference sequence). The CDR3 contains 14 residues. CDR3 amino acids: CASSFGQGWNEQFF. The CDR3 DNA sequence: TGTGCCAGCAGCTTCGGACAGGGATGGAATGAGCAGTTCTTC.

J is TRBJ2-7 and V is TRBV11-3, with D possibly TRBD2 on 7 matching bases. CDR3 length: 15 residues. Deletions cut 5 bases from V and 6 bases from J, with 20 bases between. The germline V gene encodes CDR1 SGHNT and CDR2 YENEEA. The CDR3 loop reads CASSRSGGGGSEQYF. The CDR3 DNA reads TGTGCCAGCAGCCGATCCGGGGGAGGGGGGAGCGAGCAGTACTTC.

This clone was detected only once. The chain links TRBV7-9 to TRBJ2-1; D not resolved. Trimming took off 5 bases at V and 10 bases at J, with 18 bases between the two ends. This CDR3 has 14 residues. Looked up from germline, CDR1 is SEHNR and CDR2 is FQNEAQ (reference sequence). The CDR3 here is CASSPASPRSEQFF. DNA of the CDR3: TGTGCCAGCAGCCCCGCTTCGCCTAGGTCCGAGCAGTTCTTC.